This TCR beta chain is from a study of T cells expressing NK-cell markers (dated by TCRdb to 2020 to 2022). Background on the whole study: Three sorted T-cell subsets (CD3+CD56+NKG2C+, CD3+CD56+NKG2C- and CD3+CD56-NKG2C+) from fewer than 10 donors had their TCR beta-chain repertoires profiled. Seven of the eight sequenced donors were HCMV-seropositive and one was HCMV-seronegative. The eight sequenced donors were randomly selected healthy volunteers, three men and five women. Sequencing of the libraries produced 2 x 150 bp reads on Illumina HiSeq 2000/2500, MiSeq or NextSeq. Points the paper makes about the study in general: Those dominant clonotypes were again the most abundant among CD3+CD56-NKG2C+ cells in a handful of donors, at roughly 25-65%. In roughly six donors, the dominant CD3+CD56+NKG2C+ clonotypes were among the top 10 CD8+ clonotypes and accounted for about 1.0-7.0% of CD8+ T cells. It remained unclear whether the expanded NKG2C-expressing T cell clones were specific for HCMV antigens.

Comments on this clonotype: Its antigen is currently not known.

To determine HCMV serostatus, a commercial ELISA kit was used to detect HCMV-specific IgG in serum. Ficoll density gradient centrifugation was used to isolate peripheral blood mononuclear cells from blood. TCRdb records Illumina HiSeq 2000 as the sequencer. TCR beta cDNA libraries were made by 5'RACE template switching that added a universal primer site and unique molecular identifiers. cDNA synthesis was primed from the TCR beta constant segment and was followed by two successive PCR amplification steps. The study's own analysis went as follows. Reads were demultiplexed and grouped by UMI with MIGEC, and clonotypes were assembled and quantified with MiTCR. To exclude erroneous sequences, only TCR cDNA sequences supported by at least two reads were retained. The tcR package was used for downstream repertoire analysis, with clonotypes matched between fractions based on CDR3 nucleotide sequence plus V segment. VDJmatch was used to annotate antigen specificity against VDJdb, with one amino acid substitution allowed in CDR3. TCRdb reprocessed the reads and assigns one entry to each CDR3 protein sequence, leaving out DNA. The V and J calls were not made by the authors but by TCRdb's processing. The sample table records roughly 420,000 distinct CDR3 sequences. The biggest ten clones account for 6% to 8% of the sample.

The cysteine opens and the phenylalanine closes a CDR3 of 13 amino acids. The DNA is not on file. This chain is built from TRBV12-3 or TRBV12-4 and TRBJ1-2; the TCRdb call, TRBD1, lacks DNA for checking. The sequence came from a woman between 18 and 70 years old in good health. Sequenced sample: blood T cells: a sorted CD56 or NKG2C T cell subset, CD4+ or CD8+ T cells, or bulk PBMC T cells (not recorded which). This receptor carries the CDR3 CASRPTGNYGYTF.